What follows describes a single TCR beta chain. Germline CDR1 and CDR2: MGHDK and SYGVNS. The CDR3 is 15 amino acids. The V and J ends lost 6 bases and 4 bases respectively, with 16 bases between them. TCRdb's table, derived via immunoSEQ multiplex PCR, lists solely in-frame clones and lacks some. The sample holds under 150,000 clones, approximately 90% seen once. This specimen belongs to a study of blood T cell repertoires in COVID-19. Specimen: peripheral blood. The TCR comes from a human donor in a cohort sampled during active COVID-19. V is TRBV25-1 and J is TRBJ1-5; no clear D gene. CDR3 in DNA: TGTGCCAGCAGCGGGGATCTTAGGCCAAATCAGCCCCAGCATTTT. Protein product: CASSGDLRPNQPQHF.